The 23 T cell receptor beta chains below were found in one sample sequenced in a study of T cells in Graves' hyperthyroidism and ophthalmopathy. Researchers took RNA transcripts and amplified the TCR beta CDR3 regions from them. HTBI primers were employed in a first-round RT-PCR of the TCR CDR3. TCRdb analysed the multiplex PCR reads with MiXCR anew, one entry per CDR3 protein. This repertoire shows approximately 400,000 distinct CDR3 sequences, about 14% found once; its top ten account for approximately 27%. The sequenced material came from blood. These receptors all come from a man aged 45-65 years with Graves' ophthalmopathy.

This clonotype was recorded at least ten times. The rearrangement uses TRBV27 and TRBJ2-3; no clear D. V lost 4 bases, J lost 0 bases, and 5 bases lay in between. The CDR3 consists of 13 residues. Germline V gene sequence: CDR1 MNHEY, CDR2 SMNVEV (reference sequence). This CDR3 reads CASSSSSTDTQYF. DNA for the CDR3: TGTGCCAGCAGTTCCTCTAGCACAGATACGCAGTATTTT.

The sample holds many counts of this clonotype. The V and J genes are TRBV20-1 and TRBJ1-1, with D tentatively TRBD1 (6 bases). V was shortened by 0 bases and J by 3 bases, with 8 bases between the two germline ends. This CDR3 spans 13 amino acids. Germline V gene data show CDR1 as DFQATT and CDR2 as SNEGSKA (reference sequence). The DNA for the CDR3 is TGCAGTGCTAGAGACCCAGGGGACACTGAAGCTTTCTTT. Translated: CSARDPGDTEAFF.

This clonotype was counted at least ten times. The chain joins TRBV20-1 to TRBJ2-1; TRBD2 might be the D (6 bases). The CDR3 runs 14 residues. CDR1 DFQATT and CDR2 SNEGSKA come from the germline V gene (reference sequence). V was shortened by 5 bases and J by 0 bases, with 11 bases between the two germline ends. The CDR3 DNA sequence: TGCAGTGCTGAGGGACTGAGCTCCTACAATGAGCAGTTCTTC. This translates into CSAEGLSSYNEQFF.

This rearrangement joins TRBV7-6 to TRBJ2-1, with a tentative D call TRBD2 (5 bases). V lost 0 bases and J 7 bases, leaving 22 bases between the germline ends. CDR1 SGHVS and CDR2 FNYEAQ come from the germline V gene. There are 18 residues in the CDR3. CDR3 sequence (DNA): TGTGCCAGCAGCTTAGCGGTGACAAGCGGTCCTTTACCTAATGAGCAGTTCTTC. Its protein is CASSLAVTSGPLPNEQFF.

This clonotype was seen ten or more times. The J gene is TRBJ2-3, the V gene TRBV30; 8 positions agree with TRBD1. Germline assignment: CDR1 GTSNPN and CDR2 SVGIG (reference sequence). CDR3 length equals 15 residues. The ends lost 1 base at V and 6 bases at J; junction bases unmatched: 9. CDR3 sequence (DNA): TGTGCCTGGAGTGCCATGGACAGGGAAAAGGATACGCAGTATTTT. It yields the protein CAWSAMDREKDTQYF.

The table lists this clonotype with many counts. The gene calls are TRBV2 and TRBJ2-7; TRBD1 matches at 8 bases. CDR3 size: 15 residues. The ends lost 6 bases at V and 6 bases at J; junction bases unmatched: 13. The germline CDR1 and CDR2 sequences are SNHLY and FYNNEI. The CDR3 coding sequence is TGTGCCAGCAGGAGGGACAGGAACCCCCTCGCCGAGCAGTACTTC. It codes for CASRRDRNPLAEQYF.

There are many counts of this clonotype. V is TRBV11-3 and J is TRBJ2-1, with no clear D. V dropped 4 bases and J dropped 0 bases, with 13 bases sitting between them. The germline V gene encodes CDR1 SGHNT and CDR2 YENEEA. This CDR3 comprises 16 residues. For the CDR3, the DNA is TGTGCCAGCAGCTCCAGTGCCTGGAGCTCCTACAATGAGCAGTTCTTC. Encoded protein: CASSSSAWSSYNEQFF.

This clonotype was seen ten or more times. The rearrangement links TRBV12-3 or TRBV12-4 to TRBJ2-7; D is possibly TRBD1 (5 bases). The CDR3 is made up of 13 amino acids. The V end lost 7 bases, the J end lost 0 bases, and 10 bases lay between the germline ends. The chain's CDR3 is CASTAGYSYEQYF. CDR3 in DNA: TGTGCCAGCACGGCAGGGTACTCCTACGAGCAGTACTTC.

The chain has TRBV19 and TRBJ1-1, with TRBD1 as a possible D gene (6 bases). CDR3 length: 13 amino acids. CDR1 is LNHDA, CDR2 SQIVND, per germline (reference sequence). Trimming pared 4 bases from V and 6 bases from J, leaving 12 bases between. The CDR3 protein is CASSTNRAAEAFF. The CDR3 coding sequence is TGTGCCAGTAGTACAAACAGGGCGGCTGAAGCTTTCTTT.

Many counts were recorded for this clonotype. DNA of the CDR3: TGCAGTGCCGTCCGGACAGGGGAGGGTTCACCCCTCCACTTT. Translated, it gives CSAVRTGEGSPLHF. This chain joins TRBV20-1 and TRBJ1-6, with 9 bases identical to TRBD1. CDR3 size: 14 residues. Germline CDR1 and CDR2: DFQATT and SNEGSKA (reference sequence). V gave up 6 bases and J gave up 9 bases; unmatched junction bases: 9.

This clonotype was found many times. The junction departs from the called germline gene at one end, perhaps through a read error. This chain connects TRBV2 to TRBJ1-4; no definite D call. CDR3 length equals 15 residues. CDR1 and CDR2 (germline): SNHLY, FYNNEI. CDR3 residues: CASSAVGQINQKLFF. The DNA for the CDR3 is TGTGCCAGCAGTGCCGTGGGTCAGATTAATCAAAAACTGTTTTTT.

This clonotype was observed many times. J is TRBJ1-2 and V is TRBV2; weak D call: TRBD1 (5 bases). The CDR3 covers 15 residues. Germline V gene data show CDR1 as SNHLY and CDR2 as FYNNEI. V lost 7 bases to trimming and J lost 4 bases, with 19 bases between them. The DNA of the CDR3 is TGTGCCAGCATTACCGGGACCCCGGTTTCCTATGGCTACACCTTC. Its protein product is CASITGTPVSYGYTF. The whole variable domain, remainder taken from reference TRBV2 and TRBJ1-2, is EPEVTQTPSHQVTQMGQEVILRCVPISNHLYFYWYRQILGQKVEFLVSFYNNEISEKSEIFDDQFSVERPDGSNFTLKIRSTKLEDSAMYFCASITGTPVSYGYTFGSGTRLTVV.

The chain uses TRBV2 and TRBJ1-3; maybe TRBD1 (5 bases). This CDR3 comprises 16 residues. Between the trimmed V and J ends, which lost 10 bases and 2 bases, there was a span of 21 bases. Germline V gene lookup returns CDR1 SNHLY and CDR2 FYNNEI. Written as DNA, the CDR3 is TGTGCCACCATCAGAGATCTCGGCAGGGCTGGAAACACCATATATTTT. It encodes CATIRDLGRAGNTIYF.

This clonotype has a handful of counts. The rearrangement joins TRBV7-8 to TRBJ1-6; tentative D call: TRBD1 (6 bases). Germline V gene data show CDR1 as SGHVS and CDR2 as FQNEAQ. The CDR3 sequence is 15 residues long. V was clipped by 5 bases and J by 10 bases, with 18 bases between them. The CDR3 region is CASSPTRGPESPLHF. The CDR3, as DNA: TGTGCCAGCAGCCCAACCCGGGGGCCGGAGTCACCCCTCCACTTT.

Regarding this clonotype: A read error may account for a junction end that differs from germline. The V gene is TRBV25-1, the J gene TRBJ2-1; D perhaps matches TRBD2 (6 bases). The CDR3 totals 10 residues. The germline CDR1 and CDR2 sequences are MGHDK and SYGVNS. The CDR3 sequence is CASGGSFKSF. CDR3 nucleotide sequence: TGTGCCAGCGGGGGGAGCTTCAAGTCCTTC.

The table lists this clonotype with a few counts. This sequence joins TRBV27 and TRBJ2-5; TRBD1 agrees at 7 bases. Germline CDR1 MNHEY, CDR2 SMNVEV (reference sequence). The trim removed 6 bases at V and 3 bases at J, leaving 7 bases unmatched. The CDR3 loop spans 14 amino acids. As DNA, the CDR3 is TGTGCCAGCAGGAGGACAGGTATAGAAGAGACCCAGTACTTC. It yields the protein CASRRTGIEETQYF.

Ten or more counts support this clonotype. CDR3 region: CASRTDRGGTDTQYF. The CDR3 DNA follows: TGTGCCAGCAGAACGGACAGGGGCGGCACAGATACGCAGTATTTT. The rearrangement links TRBV2 to TRBJ2-3, with 9 nucleotides matching TRBD1. CDR3 length: 15 amino acids. After removal of 6 bases from V and 1 base from J, the junction contained 5 bases not matched to a gene. The germline V gene encodes CDR1 SNHLY and CDR2 FYNNEI.

This clonotype occurred many times. The rearrangement joins TRBV20-1 to TRBJ2-3, with D possibly TRBD2 on 6 matching bases. This CDR3 contains 12 residues. Germline V gene lookup returns CDR1 DFQATT and CDR2 SNEGSKA (reference sequence). V was clipped by 3 bases and J by 4 bases, with 8 bases between them. CDR3 nucleotides: TGCAGTGCTAGCGGAGGGGCAGATACGCAGTATTTT. This gives the protein CSASGGADTQYF.

This clonotype turned up a few times. This chain connects TRBV7-9 to TRBJ2-1, with D possibly TRBD2 on 6 matching bases. V was shortened by 5 bases and J by 8 bases, with 16 bases between the two germline ends. The CDR3 covers 14 residues. Germline V lookup: CDR1 SEHNR, CDR2 FQNEAQ (reference sequence). Here the CDR3 reads CASSTGLTTDEQFF. For the CDR3, the DNA is TGTGCCAGCAGCACGGGACTTACAACAGATGAGCAGTTCTTC.

This clonotype has only a few counts. The CDR3 DNA sequence: TGCGCCAGCAGCCATCGGCGGGGTGGCTACACCTTC. Its translation: CASSHRRGGYTF. The rearrangement joins TRBV4-1 to TRBJ1-2; no clear D gene. Germline values: CDR1 MGHRA, CDR2 YSYEKL. This CDR3 comprises 12 residues. Trimming stripped 3 bases from V and 7 bases from J, with 9 bases between.

This clonotype was observed many times. V is TRBV28 and J is TRBJ1-2, with 9 bases that match TRBD1. Germline CDR1 reads MDHEN; CDR2 reads SYDVKM. V was pared by 5 bases and J by 0 bases, with 10 bases of the junction left unmatched. The CDR3 consists of 17 residues. The CDR3 protein is CASSRLLGTGTNYGYTF. The CDR3 coding sequence is TGTGCCAGCAGTCGACTCCTGGGGACAGGGACTAACTATGGCTACACCTTC.

Ten or more counts support this clonotype. The CDR3 region is CASSDFGGRRTTEAFF. The CDR3 DNA reads as TGTGCCAGCAGTGACTTTGGGGGAAGACGGACCACTGAAGCTTTCTTT. The chain employs TRBV2 and TRBJ1-1; perhaps TRBD1 as D (5 bases). Trimming pared 3 bases from V and 4 bases from J, leaving 18 bases between. This CDR3 has 16 residues. The germline CDR1 and CDR2 sequences are SNHLY and FYNNEI.

This clonotype was recorded many times. V usage is TRBV30 and J usage is TRBJ1-2; tentatively, D is TRBD1 (5 bases). Germline lookup yields CDR1 GTSNPN and CDR2 SVGIG (reference sequence). V shed 0 bases and J shed 5 bases, with 22 bases lying between them. This CDR3 region has 17 residues. CDR3 DNA: TGTGCCTGGAGTGTACTTGGGGTCGGGGTGGGGGTATATGGCTACACCTTC. This gives the protein CAWSVLGVGVGVYGYTF.